Sequencing of this T cell receptor beta chain was carried out in a study of molecular identifiers for immune sequencing clone quantification. Overall study: Four of five RNA aliquots from approximately 20,000 or 100,000 naive CD8 T cells were sequenced.

The CDR3 totals 15 residues. V lost 3 bases, J lost 3 bases, and 4 bases stayed unmatched. Libraries of naive CD8 T cells were made from roughly 20,000 to 1,000,000 sorted cells. They used 10%, 30% or 50% RNA. The authors sorted naive CD8 T cells as CD8+CD4-CCR7+CD45RA+. Each CDR3 protein is one row after TCRdb ran MiXCR on the PCR reads. Of around 460,000 distinct CDR3 sequences listed, less than 30% are singletons. The chain couples TRBV12-3 or TRBV12-4 to TRBJ1-1; the match to TRBD1 covers 10 bases. The sequenced sample was naive CD8+ T cells from blood, with Jurkat cell RNA spiked in. As for subset: FACS-sorted CD8+CD4-CCR7+CD45RA+ naive T cells. The receptor was isolated from a human donor in good health. Some libraries in this study had Jurkat cell RNA spiked in. The CDR3 coding sequence is TGTGCCAGCAGTTTGACAGGGGGCGTCGACACTGAAGCTTTCTTT. Residues: CASSLTGGVDTEAFF.